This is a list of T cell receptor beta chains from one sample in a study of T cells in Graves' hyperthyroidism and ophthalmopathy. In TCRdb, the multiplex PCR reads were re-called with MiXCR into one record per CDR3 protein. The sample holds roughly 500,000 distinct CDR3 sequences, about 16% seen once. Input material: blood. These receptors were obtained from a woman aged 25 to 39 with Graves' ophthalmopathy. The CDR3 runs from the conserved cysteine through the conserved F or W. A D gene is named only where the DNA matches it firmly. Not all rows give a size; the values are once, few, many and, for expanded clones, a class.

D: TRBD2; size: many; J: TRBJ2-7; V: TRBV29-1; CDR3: CSVEDRTSGRSYEQYF; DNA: TGCAGCGTTGAAGACCGAACTAGCGGGAGATCCTACGAGCAGTACTTC
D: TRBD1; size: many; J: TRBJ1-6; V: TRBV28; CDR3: CASSLLGQGNSPLHF; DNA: TGTGCCAGCAGTCTACTCGGACAGGGTAATTCACCCCTCCACTTT
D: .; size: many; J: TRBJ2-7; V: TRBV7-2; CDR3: CASSFRLGLSYEQYF; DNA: TGTGCCAGCAGCTTCCGACTTGGACTGTCCTACGAGCAGTACTTC
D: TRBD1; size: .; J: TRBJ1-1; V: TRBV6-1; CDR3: CASSWTGEAEAFF; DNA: TGTGCCAGCAGTTGGACAGGGGAGGCTGAAGCTTTCTTT
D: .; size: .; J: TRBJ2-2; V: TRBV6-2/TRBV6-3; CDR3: CASSYEGHKETGELFF; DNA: TGTGCCAGCAGTTATGAGGGACATAAAGAAACCGGGGAGCTGTTTTTT
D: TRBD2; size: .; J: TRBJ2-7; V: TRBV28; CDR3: CASSGGGYSYEQYF; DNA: TGTGCCAGCAGTGGGGGGGGGTACTCCTACGAGCAGTACTTC
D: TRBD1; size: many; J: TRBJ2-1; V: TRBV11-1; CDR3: CASRMSRGQDEQFF; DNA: TGTGCCAGCAGAATGTCCAGGGGGCAGGATGAGCAGTTCTTC
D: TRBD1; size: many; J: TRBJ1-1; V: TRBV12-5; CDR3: CASALILGGVNTEAFF; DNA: TGTGCTAGTGCCCTCATCCTAGGGGGCGTGAACACTGAAGCTTTCTTT
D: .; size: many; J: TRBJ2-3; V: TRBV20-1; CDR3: CSNVGPSTDTQYF; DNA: TGCAGTAACGTAGGGCCTAGCACAGATACGCAGTATTTT
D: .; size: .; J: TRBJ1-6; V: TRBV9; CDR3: CASSVGGDSPLHF; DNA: TGTGCCAGCAGCGTGGGGGGGGATTCACCCCTCCACTTT
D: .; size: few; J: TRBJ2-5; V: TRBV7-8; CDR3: CASSLVPGVLIEETQYF; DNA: TGTGCCAGCAGCTTAGTTCCGGGGGTTTTGATCGAAGAGACCCAGTACTTC
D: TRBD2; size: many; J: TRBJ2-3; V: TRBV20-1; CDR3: CSAPGGSGRWTDTQYF; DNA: TGCAGTGCCCCCGGGGGGAGCGGGAGATGGACAGATACGCAGTATTTT
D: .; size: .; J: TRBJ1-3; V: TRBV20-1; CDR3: CSAMEDSGNTIYF; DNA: TGCAGTGCAATGGAAGACTCTGGAAACACCATATATTTT
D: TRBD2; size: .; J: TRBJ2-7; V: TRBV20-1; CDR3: CSALSTSGRAPEQYF; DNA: TGCAGTGCTCTTTCGACTAGCGGGAGGGCCCCCGAGCAGTACTTC
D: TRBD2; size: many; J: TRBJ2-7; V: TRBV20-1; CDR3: CSARSETSGFFYEQYF; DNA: TGCAGTGCTAGATCCGAGACTAGCGGGTTTTTCTACGAGCAGTACTTC
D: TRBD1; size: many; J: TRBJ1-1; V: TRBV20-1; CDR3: CSARDLQGWEAFF; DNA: TGCAGTGCTAGAGATCTACAGGGGTGGGAAGCTTTCTTT
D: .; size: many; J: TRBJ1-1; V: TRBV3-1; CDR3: CASSQDTEDDTEAFF; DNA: TGTGCCAGCAGCCAAGATACCGAGGATGACACTGAAGCTTTCTTT
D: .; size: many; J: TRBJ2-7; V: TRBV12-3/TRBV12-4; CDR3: CASSYGATYEQYF; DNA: TGTGCCAGCAGTTACGGGGCAACCTACGAGCAGTACTTC
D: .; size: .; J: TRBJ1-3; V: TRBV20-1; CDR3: CSARPDARGPSGNTIYF; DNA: TGCAGTGCTAGACCAGACGCCCGGGGGCCCTCTGGAAACACCATATATTTT
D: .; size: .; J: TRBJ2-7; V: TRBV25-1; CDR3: CASSPLWGERAYEQYF; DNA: TGTGCCAGCAGTCCGCTCTGGGGGGAAAGGGCCTACGAGCAGTACTTC
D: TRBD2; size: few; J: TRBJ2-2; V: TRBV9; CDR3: CASSGTGTSGRTGELFF; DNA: TGTGCCAGCAGCGGTACCGGGACTAGCGGGAGGACCGGGGAGCTGTTTTTT
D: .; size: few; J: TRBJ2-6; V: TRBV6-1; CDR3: CASHSSDGANVLTF; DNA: TGTGCCAGCCATTCTTCGGACGGGGCCAACGTCCTGACTTTC
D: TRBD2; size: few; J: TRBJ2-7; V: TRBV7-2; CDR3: CASSPLAGGAYEQYF; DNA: TGTGCCAGCAGCCCACTAGCGGGAGGGGCCTACGAGCAGTACTTC
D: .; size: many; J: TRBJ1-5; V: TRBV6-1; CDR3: CASRDTLNQPQHF; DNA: TGTGCCAGCCGGGACACCTTAAATCAGCCCCAGCATTTT
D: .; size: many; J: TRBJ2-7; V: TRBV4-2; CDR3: CASSQDSSGLNYEQYF; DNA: TGTGCCAGCAGCCAAGATAGTTCGGGACTTAACTACGAGCAGTACTTC
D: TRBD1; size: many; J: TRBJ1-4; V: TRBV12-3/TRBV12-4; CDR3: CASSPGTGFSPTNEKLFF; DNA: TGTGCCAGCTCCCCGGGGACAGGGTTTTCCCCAACTAATGAAAAACTGTTTTTT
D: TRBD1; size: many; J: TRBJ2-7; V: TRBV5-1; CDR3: CASSLQGAEQYF; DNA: TGCGCCAGCAGCCTCCAGGGGGCCGAGCAGTACTTC